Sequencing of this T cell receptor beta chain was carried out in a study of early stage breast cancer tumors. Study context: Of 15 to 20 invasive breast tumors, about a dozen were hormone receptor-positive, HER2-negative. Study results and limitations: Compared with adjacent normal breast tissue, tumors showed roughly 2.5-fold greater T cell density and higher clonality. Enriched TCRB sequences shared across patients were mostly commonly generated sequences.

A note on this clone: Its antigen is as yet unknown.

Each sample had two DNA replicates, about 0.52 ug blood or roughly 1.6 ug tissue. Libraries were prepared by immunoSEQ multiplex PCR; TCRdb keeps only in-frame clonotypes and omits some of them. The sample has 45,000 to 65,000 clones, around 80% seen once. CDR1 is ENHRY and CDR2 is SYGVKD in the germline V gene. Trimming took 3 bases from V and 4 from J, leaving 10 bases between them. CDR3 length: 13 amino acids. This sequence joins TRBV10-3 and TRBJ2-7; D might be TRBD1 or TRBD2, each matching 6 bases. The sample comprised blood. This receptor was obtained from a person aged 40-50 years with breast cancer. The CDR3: CAISDTGAYEQYF. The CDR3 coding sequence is TGTGCCATCAGTGATACGGGGGCTTACGAGCAGTACTTC.